The present entry profiles one T cell receptor beta chain with its context. The sample originates from a study of memory CD4+ T cells and cytomegalovirus serostatus. From germline, CDR1 is MDHEN and CDR2 SYDVKM. The length of the CDR3 is 14 residues. Trimming took off 7 bases at V and 4 bases at J, with 16 bases between the two ends. Only in-frame clones appear in the TCRdb table, and some are missing; sequencing was by immunoSEQ multiplex PCR. The table has 61,000 or so clones, roughly 80% seen once; the top ten hold approximately 0.54%. Single viable CD3+CD4+CD8-CD45RO+ cells were sorted as the memory CD4+ T cells.

The sequenced material came from memory CD4+ T cells from blood. The chain has TRBV28 and TRBJ1-2; D call uncertain. This receptor was taken from an adult in good health and CMV-seronegative. Some clones in this sample may be carry-over from other donors' samples. The CDR3 DNA sequence: TGTGCCAGCACCCCAAATTTCGGGATCTATGGCTACACCTTC. This gives the protein CASTPNFGIYGYTF.